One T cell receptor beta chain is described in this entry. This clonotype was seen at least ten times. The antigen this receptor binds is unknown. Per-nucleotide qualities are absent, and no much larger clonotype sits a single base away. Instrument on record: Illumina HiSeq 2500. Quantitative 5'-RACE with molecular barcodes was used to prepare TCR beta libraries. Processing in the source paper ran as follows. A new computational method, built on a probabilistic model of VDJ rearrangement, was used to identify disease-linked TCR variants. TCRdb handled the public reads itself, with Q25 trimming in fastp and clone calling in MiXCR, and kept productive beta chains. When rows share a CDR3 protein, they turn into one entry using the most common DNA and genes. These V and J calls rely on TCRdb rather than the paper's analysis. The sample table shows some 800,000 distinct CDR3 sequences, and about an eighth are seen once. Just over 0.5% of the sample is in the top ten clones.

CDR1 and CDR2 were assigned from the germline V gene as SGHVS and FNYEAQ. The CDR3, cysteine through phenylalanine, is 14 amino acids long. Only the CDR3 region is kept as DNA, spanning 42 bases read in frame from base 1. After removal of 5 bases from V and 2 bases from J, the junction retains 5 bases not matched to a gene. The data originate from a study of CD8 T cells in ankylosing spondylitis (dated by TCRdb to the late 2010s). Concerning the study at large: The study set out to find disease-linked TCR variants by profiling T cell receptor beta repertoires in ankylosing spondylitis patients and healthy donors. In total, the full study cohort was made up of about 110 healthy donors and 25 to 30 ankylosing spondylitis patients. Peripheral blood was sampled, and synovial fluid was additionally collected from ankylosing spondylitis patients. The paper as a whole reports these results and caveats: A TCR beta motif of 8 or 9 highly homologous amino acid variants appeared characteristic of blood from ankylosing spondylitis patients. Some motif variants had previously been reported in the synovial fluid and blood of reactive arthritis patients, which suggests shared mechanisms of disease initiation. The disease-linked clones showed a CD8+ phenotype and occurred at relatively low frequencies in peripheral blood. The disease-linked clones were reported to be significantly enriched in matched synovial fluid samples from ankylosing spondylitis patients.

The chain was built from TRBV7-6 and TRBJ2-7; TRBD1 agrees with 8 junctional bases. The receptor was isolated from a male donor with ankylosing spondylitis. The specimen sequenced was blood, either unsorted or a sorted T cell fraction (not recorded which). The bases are TGTGCCAGCAGCGTTGACAGGGGCCCCTACGAGCAGTACTTC. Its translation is CASSVDRGPYEQYF.